The 13 T cell receptor beta chains below all came from one sample that was sequenced in a study of CD8 T cells in Susac syndrome. Random hexamers primed reverse transcription of 0.5 to 1 ug RNA. TCRdb analysed the immunoSEQ multiplex PCR reads with MiXCR anew, one entry per CDR3 protein. The table lists some 190,000 distinct CDR3 sequences, 90% to 95% of them singletons, with approximately 0.1% in the top ten. Sequencing used CD4+ T cells from PBMCs. The receptor set was obtained from a human donor in good health.

The rearrangement links TRBV29-1 to TRBJ1-1; D call uncertain. Germline CDR1 is SQVTM and CDR2 is ANQGSEA. The CDR3 runs 12 residues. V shed 7 bases and J shed 4 bases, with 13 bases lying between them. CDR3 protein: CSATKSRTEAFF. The CDR3, as DNA: TGCAGCGCCACAAAGTCCCGCACTGAAGCTTTCTTT.

The rearrangement links TRBV4-1 to TRBJ2-2, with no clear D. This CDR3 has 13 residues. V shed 0 bases and J shed 8 bases, with 7 bases lying between them. Germline CDR1 MGHRA, CDR2 YSYEKL. CDR3 nucleotides: TGCGCCAGCAGCCAAGAGGTTGGTGGGGAGCTGTTTTTT. Translating gives CASSQEVGGELFF.

The genes are TRBV20-1 and TRBJ2-3; either TRBD1 or TRBD2 may fit D (6 bases each). From germline, CDR1 is DFQATT and CDR2 SNEGSKA (reference sequence). The CDR3 covers 13 residues. The V gene lost 4 bases and the J gene lost 9 bases, with 17 bases spanning the gap. In DNA form, the CDR3 reads TGCAGTGCTAAAAAGGGGGGCGGGGACACGCAGTATTTT. Translation: CSAKKGGGDTQYF.

The J gene is TRBJ1-5, the V gene TRBV4-1; D remains ambiguous. The germline V gene has CDR1 MGHRA and CDR2 YSYEKL. The CDR3 loop spans 15 amino acids. V gave up 4 bases and J gave up 6 bases, with 16 bases separating them. CDR3 DNA: TGCGCCAGCAGCCCGAGAGTGACGGCGGGTCAGCCCCAGCATTTT. Translating it yields CASSPRVTAGQPQHF.

V gene TRBV12-3 or TRBV12-4 combines with J gene TRBJ2-1, with D possibly matching TRBD1 (6 bases). CDR3 size: 14 residues. Trimming took 5 bases from V and 2 from J, leaving 10 bases between them. The CDR3 region has the DNA TGTGCCAGCAGTCCCAGACAGGCCTACAATGAGCAGTTCTTC. Protein: CASSPRQAYNEQFF.

This chain uses TRBV3-1 with TRBJ2-1; D perhaps matches TRBD2 (5 bases). Germline V gene data show CDR1 as LGHDT and CDR2 as YNNKEL (reference sequence). V gave up 4 bases and J gave up 8 bases, with 15 bases separating them. The CDR3 runs 14 residues. The CDR3 reads CASSRMASTDEQFF. Here the CDR3 DNA reads TGTGCCAGCAGCCGAATGGCTAGCACGGATGAGCAGTTCTTC.

This CDR3 reads CASDKDRACEQYF. The CDR3 DNA is TGTGCCAGCGACAAGGACAGGGCTTGCGAGCAGTACTTC. The chain carries TRBV25-1 and TRBJ2-7, with TRBD1 identical over 8 bases. The CDR3 totals 13 residues. The germline V gene has CDR1 MGHDK and CDR2 SYGVNS. Unmatched junction bases numbered 9, after V lost 8 bases and J lost 6 bases.

A single count supports this clonotype. This chain joins TRBV28 and TRBJ1-5; perhaps TRBD1 as D (6 bases). With 2 bases removed from V and 5 bases from J, the gap between germline ends came to 13 bases. The CDR3 is 15 residues long. The germline V gene encodes CDR1 MDHEN and CDR2 SYDVKM. Here the CDR3 DNA reads TGTGCCAGCAGTTTAGGGGGGCAGATAGATCAGCCCCAGCATTTT. It translates to CASSLGGQIDQPQHF.

The chain has TRBV30 and TRBJ2-5; D ambiguous. Trimming pared 2 bases from V and 5 bases from J, leaving 9 bases between. There are 12 residues in the CDR3. Looked up from germline, CDR1 is GTSNPN and CDR2 is SVGIG (reference sequence). Written as DNA, the CDR3 is TGTGCCTGGAGTCCTAGTAGTGAGACCCAGTACTTC. It encodes CAWSPSSETQYF.

The genes are TRBV5-1 and TRBJ2-2; D is undetermined. Germline loops: CDR1 SGHRS, CDR2 YFSETQ. CDR3 length: 15 residues. Trimming left V 1 base short and J 4 bases short, with 11 bases between. CDR3 DNA: TGCGCCAGCAGCTTGAGGCCGGGTCTCACCGGGGAGCTGTTTTTT. Amino acids: CASSLRPGLTGELFF.

V usage is TRBV23-1 and J usage is TRBJ2-2, with 11 bases matching TRBD1. TRBV23-1 belongs to the ORF category, with a function that is uncertain. With 7 bases clipped from V and 6 bases from J, the junction kept 7 bases outside the gene matches. The CDR3 spans 15 residues. The CDR3 loop reads CASTPRTGGSGELFF. The CDR3 DNA is TGCGCCAGCACCCCAAGGACAGGGGGCTCCGGGGAGCTGTTTTTT.

The V call is TRBV5-1, the J call TRBJ2-4, with D unclear. The CDR3 contains 13 residues. Germline loops: CDR1 SGHRS, CDR2 YFSETQ. V was pared by 0 bases and J by 12 bases, with 13 bases between. The CDR3 protein is CASSLGDRSTQYF. CDR3 sequence (DNA): TGCGCCAGCAGCTTGGGGGATAGATCAACTCAGTACTTC. Supplemented by reference TRBV5-1 and TRBJ2-4, the full variable domain reads KAGVTQTPRYLIKTRGQQVTLSCSPISGHRSVSWYQQTPGQGLQFLFEYFSETQRNKGNFPGRFSGRQFSNSRSEMNVSTLELGDSALYLCASSLGDRSTQYFGAGTRLSVL.

The CDR3 region has the DNA TGTGCCAGTAGTATAGATGGGGATACGCAGTATTTT. Its protein product is CASSIDGDTQYF. The J gene is TRBJ2-3, the V gene TRBV19; D not certain. The CDR3 extends over 12 amino acids. Trimming pared 0 bases from V and 6 bases from J, leaving 4 bases between. In germline, CDR1 is LNHDA, CDR2 SQIVND (reference sequence).